This T cell receptor (beta chain) was identified in a study of T cell repertoires in cytomegalovirus infection. At the level of the study: Public TCR beta signature analysis indicated the presence of both CMV infection and matching HLA type. Study-level results: Ex vivo, HLA-C-restricted CMV-specific TCR beta clonotypes prevailed over the rest of the response.

MiXCR, applied by TCRdb to the reads, yields one record per CDR3 protein. The sample contains approximately 400,000 distinct CDR3 sequences, under 40% of which appear only once. This clonotype has more than one count but fewer than ten. Its specificity is unknown. Trimming took off 1 base at V and 8 bases at J, with 17 bases between the two ends. This CDR3 spans 15 amino acids. Germline V gene lookup returns CDR1 SGHDN and CDR2 FVKESK. Sequencing was performed on PBMCs. The rearrangement uses TRBV14 and TRBJ1-2; no firm D call. This clonotype originated in a human donor in good health (CMV status not recorded). Some clones in this sample may be carry-over from other donors' samples. The chain's CDR3 is CASSQVNGPPGGYTF. In DNA form, the CDR3 reads TGTGCCAGCAGCCAAGTGAATGGCCCGCCCGGCGGCTACACCTTC.